Below are 27 T cell receptor beta chains sequenced from a single sample in a study of fetal regulatory T cell absence and autoimmunity. Profiling relied on immunoSEQ multiplex PCR, and the TCRdb table lists in-frame clones only, not all of them. This sample has some 50,000 clones, with about four fifths found just once. Sequencing used cord blood. The origin of the receptors is a newborn boy with IPEX syndrome.

The chain links TRBV7-2 to TRBJ2-7, with 8 bases matching TRBD2. J lost 4 bases, V lost 5 bases, and 7 bases had no gene match. This CDR3 comprises 14 residues. Per germline, CDR1 SGHTA and CDR2 FQGNSA. The CDR3 DNA follows: TGTGCCAGCAGCGATCGGGGGGGCGGTTACGAGCAGTACTTC. Its protein is CASSDRGGGYEQYF.

J is TRBJ2-7 and V is TRBV4-1; D is possibly TRBD1 (5 bases). Trimming removed 4 bases from V and 2 bases from J, with 15 bases in between. From germline, CDR1 is MGHRA and CDR2 YSYEKL. The CDR3 runs 15 residues. CDR3 in DNA: TGCGCCAGCAGCCCTTTCACAGGCGGCACCTACGAGCAGTACTTC. Translation: CASSPFTGGTYEQYF.

The chain uses TRBV5-4 and TRBJ1-3; possibly TRBD1 for D (5 bases). From germline, CDR1 is SGHNT and CDR2 YYREEE (reference sequence). The germline V and J ends were trimmed by 0 bases and 0 bases, with 10 bases remaining between them. The CDR3 has 16 amino acids. As DNA, the CDR3 is TGTGCCAGCAGCTTGGACGGGACCCTCTCTGGAAACACCATATATTTT. It codes for CASSLDGTLSGNTIYF. Full variable domain (missing parts from reference TRBV5-4 and TRBJ1-3): ETGVTQSPTHLIKTRGQQVTLRCSSQSGHNTVSWYQQALGQGPQFIFQYYREEENGRGNFPPRFSGLQFPNYSSELNVNALELDDSALYLCASSLDGTLSGNTIYFGEGSWLTVV.

The chain uses TRBV7-2 and TRBJ2-3, with TRBD2 as a possible D gene (5 bases). Trimming took off 5 bases at V and 3 bases at J, with 15 bases between the two ends. Germline CDR1 reads SGHTA; CDR2 reads FQGNSA. The CDR3 runs to 15 residues. CDR3 in DNA: TGTGCCAGCAGCCCCGGCCGGGGTCGGACAGATACGCAGTATTTT. Residues: CASSPGRGRTDTQYF.

The V call is TRBV10-3, the J call TRBJ1-1; 7 nucleotides match TRBD1. The J segment lost 5 bases and the V segment lost 5 bases, leaving 5 bases of the junction unmatched. Germline V gives CDR1 ENHRY, CDR2 SYGVKD. There are 13 residues in the CDR3. CDR3 sequence (DNA): TGTGCCATCAGTATCGACAGGGAAACTGAAGCTTTCTTT. This sequence encodes CAISIDRETEAFF.

The chain couples TRBV7-9 to TRBJ2-1; D is unresolved. Deletions cut 4 bases from V and 4 bases from J, with 11 bases between. There are 14 residues in the CDR3. The germline gives CDR1 SEHNR, CDR2 FQNEAQ (reference sequence). CDR3 amino acids: CASSSAVVYNEQFF. CDR3 coding DNA: TGTGCCAGCAGCTCCGCGGTAGTTTACAATGAGCAGTTCTTC.

The V call is TRBV7-6, the J call TRBJ1-4; no firm D call. Germline V gives CDR1 SGHVS, CDR2 FNYEAQ. The CDR3 runs to 14 residues. Trimming stripped 5 bases from V and 8 bases from J, with 15 bases between. The CDR3 region has the DNA TGTGCCAGCAGCCCCCGCACGTTTAGCGAAAAACTGTTTTTT. Protein product: CASSPRTFSEKLFF. Full variable domain (remainder filled in from reference TRBV7-6 and TRBJ1-4): GAGVSQSPRYKVTKRGQDVALRCDPISGHVSLYWYRQALGQGPEFLTYFNYEAQQDKSGLPNDRFSAERPEGSISTLTIQRTEQRDSAMYRCASSPRTFSEKLFFGSGTQLSVL.

This clone was found a few times. This rearrangement joins TRBV4-1 to TRBJ2-7; D is undetermined. The CDR3 totals 14 residues. Between the trimmed V and J ends, which lost 3 bases and 2 bases, there was a span of 11 bases. Per germline, CDR1 MGHRA and CDR2 YSYEKL. The CDR3 DNA reads as TGCGCCAGCAGCCATGAGGACGGCCCCTACGAGCAGTACTTC. It specifies CASSHEDGPYEQYF.

The genes are TRBV30 and TRBJ2-3; the match to TRBD2 covers 15 bases. J gave up 2 bases and V 2 bases, and 8 bases lay outside the gene matches. CDR1 and CDR2 from the germline V gene are GTSNPN and SVGIG (reference sequence). The CDR3 loop spans 18 amino acids. The CDR3: CAWSLPGLAGGLTDTQYF. Written as DNA, the CDR3 is TGTGCCTGGAGTCTTCCGGGACTAGCGGGAGGCCTCACAGATACGCAGTATTTT.

CDR3: CASAGGTEAFF. In nucleotides, the CDR3 is TGTGCCAGCGCGGGCGGCACTGAAGCTTTCTTT. The genes are TRBV2 and TRBJ1-1; no firm D call. The V end was cut by 8 bases, the J end by 4 bases, with 8 bases between. The CDR3 contains 11 residues. Germline assignment: CDR1 SNHLY and CDR2 FYNNEI.

The V call is TRBV5-5, the J call TRBJ2-6; TRBD2 is a possible D gene (5 bases). The CDR3 spans 18 residues. Germline loops: CDR1 SGHKS, CDR2 YYEKEE (reference sequence). Trimming shortened V by 0 bases and J by 0 bases, and 13 bases separated the two germline ends. CDR3 sequence (DNA): TGTGCCAGCAGCTTGGCCGGGGTACCGAGCTCTGGGGCCAACGTCCTGACTTTC. This encodes CASSLAGVPSSGANVLTF.

This clone was observed a handful of times. The chain is built from TRBV2 and TRBJ1-5; unclear D gene. The germline V gene has CDR1 SNHLY and CDR2 FYNNEI. The CDR3 is 14 residues long. The V gene lost 6 bases and the J gene lost 0 bases, with 9 bases spanning the gap. The CDR3 region has the DNA TGTGCCAGCAGAGGACCGTATAGCAATCAGCCCCAGCATTTT. Translated: CASRGPYSNQPQHF.

This clone has a single count. V gene TRBV7-2 combines with J gene TRBJ1-2; the match to TRBD1 covers 8 bases. The CDR3 runs to 14 residues. Germline loops: CDR1 SGHTA, CDR2 FQGNSA. After removal of 5 bases from V and 0 bases from J, the junction contained 2 bases not matched to a gene. The CDR3 sequence is CASSPQGANYGYTF. The CDR3 bases are TGTGCCAGCAGCCCACAGGGGGCTAACTATGGCTACACCTTC.

The chain combines TRBV7-8 with TRBJ2-7; TRBD2 agrees at 12 bases. This CDR3 comprises 15 residues. The J segment lost 2 bases and the V segment lost 2 bases, leaving 1 base of the junction unmatched. Germline lookup yields CDR1 SGHVS and CDR2 FQNEAQ. The DNA for the CDR3 is TGTGCCAGCAGCTTATGGACTAGCGGGACCTACGAGCAGTACTTC. It codes for CASSLWTSGTYEQYF.

The chain joins TRBV11-2 to TRBJ2-3; D remains ambiguous. The CDR3 loop spans 15 amino acids. Trimming removed 2 bases at V and 0 bases at J, with 9 bases between. CDR1 is SGHAT, CDR2 FQNNGV, per germline. The CDR3 reads CASSLNSISTDTQYF. CDR3 bases: TGTGCCAGCAGCTTAAATTCTATTAGCACAGATACGCAGTATTTT.

The chain has TRBV19 and TRBJ1-3; D gene unclear. The CDR3 contains 14 residues. Deletions cut 6 bases from V and 4 bases from J, with 13 bases between. Germline CDR1 is LNHDA and CDR2 is SQIVND (reference sequence). CDR3 bases: TGTGCCAGTAGCCCCGTCCGGCCAGGAAACACCATATATTTT. This gives the protein CASSPVRPGNTIYF.

The chain is built from TRBV7-9 and TRBJ2-5; 7 bases line up with TRBD2. J gave up 4 bases and V 5 bases, and 16 bases lay outside the gene matches. Germline V gives CDR1 SEHNR, CDR2 FQNEAQ (reference sequence). The CDR3 runs to 17 residues. Written as DNA, the CDR3 is TGTGCCAGCAGCGTCAGCGGGATCCCTAGACGGGGAGAGACCCAGTACTTC. This gives the protein CASSVSGIPRRGETQYF.

V usage is TRBV11-2 and J usage is TRBJ2-7, with TRBD2 as a possible D gene (5 bases). V was trimmed by 5 bases and J by 0 bases, leaving 14 bases between them. The CDR3 totals 15 residues. Germline V gene data show CDR1 as SGHAT and CDR2 as FQNNGV. CDR3 coding DNA: TGTGCCAGCAGCCATTATCTAGAGGGCTCCTACGAGCAGTACTTC. This encodes CASSHYLEGSYEQYF.

On this clone itself: At one end the junction does not follow the germline gene, possibly because of a read error. CDR3 in amino acids: CASSAELWGEQYF. The CDR3 DNA sequence: TGTGCTAGCAGCGCTGAGTTATGGGGGGAGCAGTACTTC. The chain couples TRBV7-7 to TRBJ2-7; possibly TRBD1 or TRBD2 for D (5 bases each). This CDR3 is 13 amino acids long. In germline, CDR1 is SSHAT, CDR2 FNYEAQ (reference sequence).

The chain is built from TRBV27 and TRBJ1-3; the D gene is possibly TRBD1 (5 bases). Per germline, CDR1 MNHEY and CDR2 SMNVEV (reference sequence). Between the trimmed V and J ends, which lost 3 bases and 4 bases, there was a span of 10 bases. The CDR3 is 14 residues long. The CDR3 DNA sequence: TGTGCCAGCAGTTTGGGTGGGGCCGGAAACACCATATATTTT. Protein sequence: CASSLGGAGNTIYF.

The V gene is TRBV18, the J gene TRBJ2-2; 9 positions match TRBD2. V trimming: 2 bases; J trimming: 3 bases; junction bases outside the gene matches: 1. CDR3 length: 15 amino acids. Germline assignment: CDR1 KGHSH and CDR2 LQKENI. The CDR3 coding sequence is TGTGCCAGCTCACCAATAGCGGGAGACACCGGGGAGCTGTTTTTT. Its translation: CASSPIAGDTGELFF.

V usage is TRBV10-3 and J usage is TRBJ2-7; 14 bases match TRBD2. Germline V CDR1 and CDR2: ENHRY, SYGVKD. The CDR3 has 16 residues. Trimming removed 10 bases from V and 0 bases from J; junction bases left unmatched: 8. The DNA for the CDR3 is TGTGCCACTGGGACTAGCGGGGGTCAAAGCTCCTACGAGCAGTACTTC. Translating it yields CATGTSGGQSSYEQYF.

This rearrangement joins TRBV30 to TRBJ1-2; TRBD1 aligns across 11 bases. Trimming took 2 bases from V and 8 from J; bases not matched to a gene: 10. This CDR3 contains 15 residues. Germline V gives CDR1 GTSNPN, CDR2 SVGIG (reference sequence). The CDR3 spells CAWSTPGTGGGGYTF. The CDR3 DNA sequence: TGTGCCTGGAGTACTCCCGGGACAGGGGGAGGAGGCTACACCTTC.

The chain joins TRBV6-5 to TRBJ2-6; D unresolved. The V end was cut by 0 bases, the J end by 3 bases, with 0 bases between. Germline lookup yields CDR1 MNHEY and CDR2 SVGAGI. CDR3 length: 13 residues. The CDR3 DNA reads TGTGCCAGCAGTTACTCTGGGGCCAACGTCCTGACTTTC. Translation gives CASSYSGANVLTF.

This rearrangement joins TRBV5-4 to TRBJ1-2, with 9 bases identical to TRBD1. Per germline, CDR1 SGHNT and CDR2 YYREEE (reference sequence). This CDR3 is built from 14 residues. V gave up 4 bases and J gave up 4 bases; unmatched junction bases: 5. The CDR3 DNA is TGTGCCAGCAGCACCGGACAGGGGATCTATGGCTACACCTTC. It codes for CASSTGQGIYGYTF.

The chain carries TRBV2 and TRBJ2-7; TRBD1 matches at 7 bases. Germline CDR1 and CDR2: SNHLY and FYNNEI. The CDR3 loop spans 15 amino acids. The ends lost 6 bases at V and 2 bases at J; junction bases unmatched: 10. CDR3 sequence: CASRSGTDPAYEQYF. CDR3 sequence (DNA): TGTGCCAGCAGATCCGGGACAGACCCCGCCTACGAGCAGTACTTC.

The sample holds a few counts of this clone. The J gene is TRBJ1-1, the V gene TRBV7-9; TRBD1 might be the D (6 bases). The V gene's germline CDR1 is SEHNR and CDR2 FQNEAQ (reference sequence). Trimming removed 4 bases at V and 1 base at J, with 13 bases between. The CDR3 loop spans 15 amino acids. CDR3 sequence: CASSSPQQGNTEAFF. The CDR3 nucleotides read TGTGCCAGCAGCTCCCCCCAACAGGGGAACACTGAAGCTTTCTTT.